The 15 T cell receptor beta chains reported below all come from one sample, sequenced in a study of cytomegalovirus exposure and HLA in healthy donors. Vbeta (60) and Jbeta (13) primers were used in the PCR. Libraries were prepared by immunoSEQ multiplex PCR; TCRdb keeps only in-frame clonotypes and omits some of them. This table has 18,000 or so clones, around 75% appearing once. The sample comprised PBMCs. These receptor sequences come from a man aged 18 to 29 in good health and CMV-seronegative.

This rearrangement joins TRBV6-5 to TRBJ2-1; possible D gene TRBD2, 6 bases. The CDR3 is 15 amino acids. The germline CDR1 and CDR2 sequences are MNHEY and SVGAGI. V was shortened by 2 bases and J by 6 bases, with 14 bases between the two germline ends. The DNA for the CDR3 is TGTGCCAGCAGTTACGTCGGGGGTGCTCTCAATGAGCAGTTCTTC. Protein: CASSYVGGALNEQFF.

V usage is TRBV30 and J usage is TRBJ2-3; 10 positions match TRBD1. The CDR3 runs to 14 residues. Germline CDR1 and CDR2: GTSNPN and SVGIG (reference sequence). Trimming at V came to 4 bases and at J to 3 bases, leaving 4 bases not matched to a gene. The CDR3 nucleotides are TGTGCCTGGAACCGGGACAGGGGTACAGATACGCAGTATTTT. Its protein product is CAWNRDRGTDTQYF.

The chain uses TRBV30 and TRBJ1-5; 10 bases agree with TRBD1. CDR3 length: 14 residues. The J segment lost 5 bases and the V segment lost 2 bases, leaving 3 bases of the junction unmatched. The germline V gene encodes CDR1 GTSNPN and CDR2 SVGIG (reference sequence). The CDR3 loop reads CAWSHGTGDQPQHF. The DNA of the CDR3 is TGTGCCTGGAGTCATGGGACAGGGGATCAGCCCCAGCATTTT.

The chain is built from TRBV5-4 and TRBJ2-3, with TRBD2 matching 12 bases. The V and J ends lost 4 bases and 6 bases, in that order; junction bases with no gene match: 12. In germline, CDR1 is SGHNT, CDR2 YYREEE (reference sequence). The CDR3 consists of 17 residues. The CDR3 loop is CASSTGTSGPALDTQYF. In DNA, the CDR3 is TGTGCCAGCAGCACCGGGACTAGCGGGCCGGCCCTTGATACGCAGTATTTT.

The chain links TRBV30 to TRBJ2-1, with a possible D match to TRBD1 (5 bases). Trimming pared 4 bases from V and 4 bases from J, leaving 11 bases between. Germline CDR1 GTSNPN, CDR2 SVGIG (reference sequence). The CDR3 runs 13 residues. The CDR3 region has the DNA TGTGCCTGGACCCTAGGGGTTTACAATGAGCAGTTCTTC. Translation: CAWTLGVYNEQFF. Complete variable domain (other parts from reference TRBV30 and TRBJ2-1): SQTIHQWPATLVQPVGSPLSLECTVEGTSNPNLYWYRQAAGRGLQLLFYSVGIGQISSEVPQNLSASRPQDRQFILSSKKLLLSDSGFYLCAWTLGVYNEQFFGPGTRLTVL.

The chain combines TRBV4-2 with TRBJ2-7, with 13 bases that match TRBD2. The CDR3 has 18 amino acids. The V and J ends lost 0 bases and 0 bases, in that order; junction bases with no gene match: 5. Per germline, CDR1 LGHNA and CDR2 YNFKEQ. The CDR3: CASSQETSGRLISYEQYF. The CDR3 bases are TGTGCCAGCAGCCAAGAGACTAGCGGGAGGCTCATCTCCTACGAGCAGTACTTC.

The CDR3, as DNA: TGTGCCAGCAGCGTCGGCAATGAGCAGTTCTTC. It translates to CASSVGNEQFF. This chain connects TRBV7-9 to TRBJ2-1, with no clear D. Trimming removed 5 bases from V and 6 bases from J, with 5 bases in between. The length of the CDR3 is 11 residues. Germline-derived CDR1 and CDR2 are SEHNR and FQNEAQ (reference sequence).

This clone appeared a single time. The CDR3 nucleotides read TGCAGTGCGGCCGAGAACACTGAAGCTTTCTTT. Residues: CSAAENTEAFF. This rearrangement joins TRBV20-1 to TRBJ1-1; D gene ambiguous. This CDR3 spans 11 amino acids. CDR1 and CDR2 (germline): DFQATT, SNEGSKA (reference sequence). The V gene lost 6 bases and the J gene lost 1 base, with 6 bases spanning the gap.

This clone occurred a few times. The CDR3 DNA follows: TGCAGCGTTGCGACAGGGCGTCACACTGAAGCTTTCTTT. This translates into CSVATGRHTEAFF. V and J are TRBV29-1 and TRBJ1-1, with 7 bases aligning to TRBD1. CDR1 and CDR2 (germline): SQVTM, ANQGSEA. The junction had 5 bases not matched to a gene; V was cut back by 4 bases and J by 3 bases. This CDR3 has 13 residues.

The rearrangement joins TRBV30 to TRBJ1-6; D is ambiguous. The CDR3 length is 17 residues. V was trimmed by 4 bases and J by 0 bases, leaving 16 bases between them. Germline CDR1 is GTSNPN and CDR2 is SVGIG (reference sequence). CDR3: CAWKAQRAISYNSPLHF. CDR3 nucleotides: TGTGCCTGGAAGGCGCAGAGAGCGATCTCCTATAATTCACCCCTCCACTTT.

The CDR3 bases are TGTGCCAGCAGGGAAACAGGGTGGGGGGGCTACACCTTC. Protein product: CASRETGWGGYTF. The gene calls are TRBV6-6 and TRBJ1-2; a weak D match, TRBD1 (6 bases). Germline V CDR1 and CDR2: MNHNY, SVGAGI (reference sequence). Trimming took off 6 bases at V and 8 bases at J, with 16 bases between the two ends. The CDR3 contains 13 residues.

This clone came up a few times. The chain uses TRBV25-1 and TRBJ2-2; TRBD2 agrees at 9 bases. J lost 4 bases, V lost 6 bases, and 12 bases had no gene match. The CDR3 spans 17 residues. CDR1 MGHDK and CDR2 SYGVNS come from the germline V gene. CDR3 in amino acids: CASSLSTSGLITGELFF. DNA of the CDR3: TGTGCCAGCAGCCTATCGACTAGCGGTCTCATCACCGGGGAGCTGTTTTTT.

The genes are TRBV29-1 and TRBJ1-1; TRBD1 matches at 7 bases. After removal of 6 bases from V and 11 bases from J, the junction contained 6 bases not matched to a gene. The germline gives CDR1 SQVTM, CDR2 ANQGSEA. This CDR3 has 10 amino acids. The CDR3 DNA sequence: TGCAGCGTGGGGACAGTGGAGGCTTTCTTT. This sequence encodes CSVGTVEAFF.

The CDR3 here is CACYPGEQYF. DNA of the CDR3: TGTGCCTGCTACCCCGGCGAGCAGTACTTC. The chain recombines TRBV30 with TRBJ2-7; D gene uncertain. CDR1 and CDR2 (germline): GTSNPN, SVGIG (reference sequence). Between the trimmed V and J ends, which lost 6 bases and 6 bases, there was a span of 9 bases. There are 10 residues in the CDR3.

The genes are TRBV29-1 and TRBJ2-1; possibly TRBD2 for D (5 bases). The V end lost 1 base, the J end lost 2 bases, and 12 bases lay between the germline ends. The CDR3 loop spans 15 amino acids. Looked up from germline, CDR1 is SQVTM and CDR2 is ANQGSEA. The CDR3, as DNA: TGCAGCGTTGAAGCTTCCGGGAATGCCTACAATGAGCAGTTCTTC. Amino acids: CSVEASGNAYNEQFF.